The rows below give T cell receptor beta chains drawn from one sample of a study of blood T cell repertoires in COVID-19. Profiling relied on immunoSEQ multiplex PCR, and the TCRdb table lists in-frame clones only, not all of them. This table has about 220,000 clones, about 80% appearing once. The material sequenced was peripheral blood. The receptors derive from a woman aged 30 to 39 who had recovered from COVID-19. Both conserved end residues are part of each CDR3. The D gene is left open where the match is weak. Expanded clones get a size class; other rows say once, few or many, or leave the size out.

d_call: -
v_call: TRBV6-5
clone_size: -
j_call: TRBJ1-2
cdr3_aa: CASSFSPYTANYGYTF
cdr3_nt: TGTGCCAGCAGTTTCTCGCCGTACACAGCTAACTATGGCTACACCTTC

d_call: -
v_call: TRBV5-1
clone_size: -
j_call: TRBJ1-4
cdr3_aa: CASSAFGDSNEKLFF
cdr3_nt: TGCGCCAGCAGCGCCTTCGGGGACTCTAATGAAAAACTGTTTTTT

d_call: -
v_call: TRBV7-9
clone_size: -
j_call: TRBJ1-2
cdr3_aa: CASSLGRASNYGYTF
cdr3_nt: TGTGCCAGCAGCTTAGGCAGGGCGTCTAACTATGGCTACACCTTC

d_call: TRBD1
v_call: TRBV30
clone_size: -
j_call: TRBJ2-5
cdr3_aa: CAWSTTGAETQYF
cdr3_nt: TGTGCCTGGAGTACGACAGGGGCCGAGACCCAGTACTTC

d_call: -
v_call: TRBV6-2/TRBV6-3
clone_size: -
j_call: TRBJ2-7
cdr3_aa: CASSSPTGLSYEQYF
cdr3_nt: TGTGCCAGCAGTTCTCCGACAGGTCTCTCCTACGAGCAGTACTTC

d_call: -
v_call: TRBV4-1
clone_size: -
j_call: TRBJ2-3
cdr3_aa: CASSHGRHGGDTQYF
cdr3_nt: TGCGCCAGCAGCCACGGCAGACACGGAGGGGATACGCAGTATTTT

d_call: -
v_call: TRBV29-1
clone_size: -
j_call: TRBJ2-7
cdr3_aa: CSVASGGYYEQYF
cdr3_nt: TGCAGCGTTGCCAGCGGAGGGTACTACGAGCAGTACTTC

d_call: TRBD2
v_call: TRBV5-6
clone_size: -
j_call: TRBJ2-7
cdr3_aa: CASSPGLAVSYEQYF
cdr3_nt: TGTGCCAGCAGCCCGGGACTAGCGGTTTCCTACGAGCAGTACTTC

d_call: TRBD1
v_call: TRBV29-1
clone_size: -
j_call: TRBJ1-2
cdr3_aa: CSGDSYGYTF
cdr3_nt: TGCAGCGGGGACAGCTATGGCTACACCTTC

d_call: -
v_call: TRBV7-9
clone_size: -
j_call: TRBJ2-1
cdr3_aa: CASSPGGPHEQFF
cdr3_nt: TGTGCCAGCAGCCCGGGGGGCCCCCATGAGCAGTTCTTC

d_call: -
v_call: TRBV7-9
clone_size: -
j_call: TRBJ1-3
cdr3_aa: CASSSLGGTGNTIYF
cdr3_nt: TGTGCCAGCAGCTCCCTCGGGGGGACTGGAAACACCATATATTTT

d_call: TRBD1
v_call: TRBV19
clone_size: -
j_call: TRBJ1-2
cdr3_aa: CASSSHRGTGGTF
cdr3_nt: TGTGCCAGTAGTTCACACCGCGGGACAGGCGGCACCTTC

d_call: TRBD2
v_call: TRBV19
clone_size: -
j_call: TRBJ2-3
cdr3_aa: CASSSGLAGPLGTDTQYF
cdr3_nt: TGTGCCAGTAGTTCGGGACTAGCGGGTCCCCTTGGCACAGATACGCAGTATTTT

d_call: -
v_call: TRBV19
clone_size: -
j_call: TRBJ1-4
cdr3_aa: CASMSSVATNEKLFF
cdr3_nt: TGTGCCAGTATGAGCTCCGTTGCAACTAATGAAAAACTGTTTTTT

d_call: -
v_call: TRBV5-1
clone_size: -
j_call: TRBJ2-5
cdr3_aa: CASSLFTTGSEETQYF
cdr3_nt: TGCGCCAGCAGCTTATTTACAACAGGGTCAGAAGAGACCCAGTACTTC

d_call: -
v_call: TRBV10-1
clone_size: -
j_call: TRBJ2-1
cdr3_aa: CASSESGSSANEQFF
cdr3_nt: TGCGCCAGCAGTGAGTCAGGGTCTAGCGCAAATGAGCAGTTCTTC

d_call: TRBD2
v_call: TRBV7-9
clone_size: few
j_call: TRBJ2-7
cdr3_aa: CASSQLAGVDYEQYF
cdr3_nt: TGTGCCAGCAGCCAACTAGCGGGAGTCGACTACGAGCAGTACTTC

d_call: TRBD1
v_call: TRBV30
clone_size: -
j_call: TRBJ1-5
cdr3_aa: CAWSSPGQGLDQPQHF
cdr3_nt: TGTGCCTGGAGTTCACCGGGACAGGGCCTTGATCAGCCCCAGCATTTT

d_call: -
v_call: TRBV6-5
clone_size: -
j_call: TRBJ2-1
cdr3_aa: CASSRGRAVNNEQFF
cdr3_nt: TGTGCCAGCAGTAGGGGGAGGGCCGTTAACAATGAGCAGTTCTTC

d_call: -
v_call: TRBV10-2
clone_size: -
j_call: TRBJ1-2
cdr3_aa: CASREAPSANYGYTF
cdr3_nt: TGCGCCAGCAGGGAGGCCCCCTCAGCTAACTATGGCTACACCTTC

d_call: -
v_call: TRBV12-3/TRBV12-4
clone_size: -
j_call: TRBJ2-7
cdr3_aa: CASQITSSYEQYF
cdr3_nt: TGTGCCAGTCAAATTACATCCTCCTACGAGCAGTACTTC

d_call: TRBD1
v_call: TRBV3-1/TRBV3-2
clone_size: -
j_call: TRBJ2-7
cdr3_aa: CASSQNRGWQYF
cdr3_nt: TGTGCCAGCAGCCAAAACAGGGGGTGGCAGTACTTC

d_call: -
v_call: TRBV29-1
clone_size: -
j_call: TRBJ1-1
cdr3_aa: CSFSTGLNTEAFF
cdr3_nt: TGCAGCTTCTCGACAGGTTTGAACACTGAAGCTTTCTTT

d_call: TRBD2
v_call: TRBV27
clone_size: -
j_call: TRBJ2-5
cdr3_aa: CASSLRSGGLRETQYF
cdr3_nt: TGTGCCAGCAGTTTAAGGTCGGGGGGGCTGCGGGAGACCCAGTACTTC

d_call: -
v_call: TRBV5-1
clone_size: once
j_call: TRBJ1-6
cdr3_aa: CASSETTGKKRSPLHF
cdr3_nt: TGCGCCAGCAGCGAAACAACAGGGAAGAAGAGGTCACCCCTCCACTTT

d_call: TRBD1
v_call: TRBV29-1
clone_size: -
j_call: TRBJ2-5
cdr3_aa: CSDPGQGKETQYF
cdr3_nt: TGCAGCGATCCGGGACAGGGGAAAGAGACCCAGTACTTC

d_call: -
v_call: TRBV6-5
clone_size: -
j_call: TRBJ2-7
cdr3_aa: CASRLIPRRGEEQYF
cdr3_nt: TGTGCCAGCAGACTTATTCCCCGGCGGGGAGAGGAACAGTACTTC